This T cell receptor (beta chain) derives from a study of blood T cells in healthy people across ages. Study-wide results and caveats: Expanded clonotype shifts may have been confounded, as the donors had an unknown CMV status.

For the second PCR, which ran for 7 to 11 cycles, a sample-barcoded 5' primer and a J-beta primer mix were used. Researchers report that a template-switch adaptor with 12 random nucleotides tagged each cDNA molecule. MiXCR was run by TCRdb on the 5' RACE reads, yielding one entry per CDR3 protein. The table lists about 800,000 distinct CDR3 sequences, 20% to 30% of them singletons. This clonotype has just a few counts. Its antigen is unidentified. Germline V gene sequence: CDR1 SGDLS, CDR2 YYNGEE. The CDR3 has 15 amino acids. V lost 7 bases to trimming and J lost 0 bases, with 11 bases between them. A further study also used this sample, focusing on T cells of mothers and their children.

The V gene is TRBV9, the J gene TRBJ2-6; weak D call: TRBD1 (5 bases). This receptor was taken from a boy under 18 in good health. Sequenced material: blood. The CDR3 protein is CASRQGLSGANVLTF. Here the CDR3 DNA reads TGTGCCAGCCGCCAGGGCCTCTCTGGGGCCAACGTCCTGACTTTC.